Each of the 15 T cell receptor beta chains below was sequenced from the same sample in a study of vaccination effects on CD4 cells after COVID-19. Culturing for around eleven days preceded CD4+ T cell isolation. The antigens these receptors bind are not known. Profiling relied on immunoSEQ multiplex PCR, and the TCRdb table lists in-frame clones only, not all of them. The sample contains around 40,000 clones, approximately 71% of which appear only once. Sample: CD4+ T cells from PBMCs cultured without peptide, taken before COVID-19 vaccination. The receptors originated from a human donor who received a COVID-19 vaccine.

The V call is TRBV3-1 (or the pseudogene TRBV3-2), the J call TRBJ2-1, with a weak D call TRBD2 (6 bases). There are 14 residues in the CDR3. Looked up from germline, CDR1 is LGHDT and CDR2 is YNNKEL (reference sequence). Deletions cut 2 bases from V and 6 bases from J, with 11 bases between. The CDR3 sequence: CASSQTLASNEQFF. CDR3 sequence (DNA): TGTGCCAGCAGCCAAACACTAGCTTCCAATGAGCAGTTCTTC.

The CDR3 loop reads CASRGTGEYNEQFF. The CDR3 DNA reads TGTGCCAGCAGGGGGACAGGAGAATACAATGAGCAGTTCTTC. The chain couples TRBV9 to TRBJ2-1; 8 positions match TRBD1. The V gene end was trimmed by 5 bases and the J gene end by 4 bases; junction bases not matched to a gene: 5. The V gene's germline CDR1 is SGDLS and CDR2 YYNGEE. This CDR3 spans 14 amino acids.

The DNA of the CDR3 is TGTGCCAGCAGCAAAATGGCGCAGGGGGGTGACTATGGCTACACCTTC. Protein product: CASSKMAQGGDYGYTF. This sequence joins TRBV21-1 and TRBJ1-2; the D call of TRBD1 is as the table states it, not checked on the DNA. TRBV21-1 is deemed a pseudogene. The CDR3 extends over 16 amino acids.

CDR3 sequence: CASSSGQGSGNTIYF. DNA of the CDR3: TGCGCCAGCAGCTCGGGACAGGGCTCTGGAAACACCATATATTTT. This chain links TRBV5-1 with TRBJ1-3, with 9 bases identical to TRBD1. The V gene end was trimmed by 3 bases and the J gene end by 0 bases; junction bases not matched to a gene: 1. CDR1 is SGHRS, CDR2 YFSETQ, per germline. This CDR3 is 15 amino acids long.

V and J are TRBV11-2 and TRBJ1-5; no firm D call. Trimming took 1 base from V and 5 from J, leaving 9 bases between them. CDR3 length: 14 residues. The germline CDR1 and CDR2 sequences are SGHAT and FQNNGV. This CDR3 reads CASSLGTADQPQHF. The DNA of the CDR3 is TGTGCCAGCAGCTTAGGAACTGCTGATCAGCCCCAGCATTTT.

J is TRBJ2-2 and V is TRBV24-1, with TRBD1 identical over 8 bases. The CDR3 sequence is 16 residues long. Germline CDR1 is KGHDR and CDR2 is SFDVKD. After removal of 6 bases from V and 1 base from J, the junction contained 6 bases not matched to a gene. DNA for the CDR3: TGTGCCACCAGTACTACCGGGACAGGGAACACCGGGGAGCTGTTTTTT. Protein product: CATSTTGTGNTGELFF.

Only a few counts were recorded for this clone. Germline and junction disagree at one end, which may indicate a read error. This chain joins TRBV7-9 and TRBJ2-7, with D tentatively TRBD2 (6 bases). The CDR3 is 13 amino acids. CDR1 is SEHNR, CDR2 FQNEAQ, per germline (reference sequence). CDR3 residues: CASSLVWDSFLNF. In DNA, the CDR3 is TGTGCCAGCAGCTTAGTTTGGGACTCCTTCTTGAACTTC.

This chain uses TRBV7-8 with TRBJ2-2; TRBD2 is a possible D gene (6 bases). Germline lookup yields CDR1 SGHVS and CDR2 FQNEAQ. The CDR3 totals 16 residues. The V end lost 2 bases, the J end lost 6 bases, and 16 bases lay between the germline ends. The CDR3 here is CASSLTNLGTSGELFF. CDR3 coding DNA: TGTGCCAGCAGCTTAACCAACTTGGGGACTTCCGGGGAGCTGTTTTTT.

The chain couples TRBV12-5 to TRBJ2-3; D gene uncertain. Germline lookup yields CDR1 LGHNT and CDR2 FRNRAP. The CDR3 extends over 18 amino acids. V was clipped by 0 bases and J by 2 bases, with 18 bases between them. CDR3 nucleotide sequence: TGTGCTAGTGGTTTGGTCTCTTGGGTTGTTGCGAACACAGATACGCAGTATTTT. It codes for CASGLVSWVVANTDTQYF.

The chain is built from TRBV10-1 and TRBJ1-2; a possible D gene is TRBD1 (5 bases). CDR3 length equals 20 residues. Looked up from germline, CDR1 is WNHNN and CDR2 is SYGVQD (reference sequence). Trimming took 8 bases from V and 6 from J, leaving 37 bases between them. CDR3 protein: CASGAGETLLSPNFDHGYTF. For the CDR3, the DNA is TGCGCCAGCGGGGCGGGAGAGACACTCCTGAGTCCTAATTTCGACCATGGCTACACCTTC.

The J gene is TRBJ2-3, the V gene TRBV14; 8 bases match TRBD2. J lost 4 bases, V lost 4 bases, and 4 bases had no gene match. CDR1 is SGHDN and CDR2 is FVKESK in the germline V gene. The CDR3 is 14 amino acids. The CDR3 nucleotides read TGTGCCAGCAGCCGGACTAGCCCCCCAGATACGCAGTATTTT. Translating gives CASSRTSPPDTQYF.

This clone was detected only a few times. In DNA, the CDR3 is TGTGCCAGCAGTCTAGCGGGAGGTGGGTGGGGCGAGCAGTACTTC. It translates to CASSLAGGGWGEQYF. The chain has TRBV2 and TRBJ2-7; 11 nucleotides align to TRBD2. Germline lookup yields CDR1 SNHLY and CDR2 FYNNEI. J was trimmed by 6 bases and V by 5 bases; bases with no gene match: 9. There are 15 residues in the CDR3.

V and J are TRBV9 and TRBJ2-2, with D possibly matching TRBD2 (5 bases). Germline V gives CDR1 SGDLS, CDR2 YYNGEE. This CDR3 comprises 16 residues. Trimming took off 0 bases at V and 8 bases at J, with 17 bases between the two ends. The DNA for the CDR3 is TGTGCCAGCAGCGTAGCCATGGGAGAGCCGGGAGGGGAGCTGTTTTTT. Translated: CASSVAMGEPGGELFF.

The rearrangement links TRBV24-1 to TRBJ2-2; 10 nucleotides align to TRBD1. The CDR3 is 16 residues long. J lost 7 bases, V lost 3 bases, and 7 bases had no gene match. Looked up from germline, CDR1 is KGHDR and CDR2 is SFDVKD. CDR3 region: CATSDLGQGTIGELFF. CDR3 nucleotide sequence: TGTGCCACCAGTGATCTGGGACAGGGGACTATCGGGGAGCTGTTTTTT.

The chain carries TRBV28 and TRBJ2-6; 7 bases align to TRBD1. Trimming removed 6 bases from V and 0 bases from J; junction bases left unmatched: 2. The CDR3 extends over 15 amino acids. Per germline, CDR1 MDHEN and CDR2 SYDVKM. CDR3 region: CASRGTVSGANVLTF. In nucleotides, the CDR3 is TGTGCCAGCAGGGGGACAGTCTCTGGGGCCAACGTCCTGACTTTC.